This TCR beta chain is drawn from a study of OX40 agonist ivuxolimab in advanced cancers. Study as a whole: Six ivuxolimab dose levels, 0.01 to 10 mg/kg, were given intravenously every 2 weeks. Of the patients, three showed partial responses, one with hepatocellular carcinoma and two with cutaneous melanoma. Eligibility admitted prior anti-PD-1, anti-PD-L1 or anti-CTLA-4 therapy; 35% to 40% had some. Study results and caveats: Mean expanded clone counts were higher in CD8+ than CD4+ T cells.

Per the germline V gene, CDR1 is LNHDA and CDR2 is SQIVND (reference sequence). This CDR3 comprises 10 residues. Deletions cut 6 bases from V and 6 bases from J, with 5 bases between. Only in-frame clones appear in the TCRdb table, and some are missing; sequencing was by immunoSEQ multiplex PCR. The sample lists 81,000 or so clones, under 95% occurring once. With regard to this clone: Its antigen is unidentified.

The material was CD4+ or CD8+ T cells sorted from blood, obtained in a trial of the OX40 agonist ivuxolimab. The V and J genes are TRBV19 and TRBJ1-2; D is uncertain. The sequence came from an adult with an advanced solid tumor such as melanoma, head and neck, liver or kidney cancer. The CDR3 DNA reads as TGTGCCAGTAGAGAGGATGGCTACACCTTC. This gives the protein CASREDGYTF.